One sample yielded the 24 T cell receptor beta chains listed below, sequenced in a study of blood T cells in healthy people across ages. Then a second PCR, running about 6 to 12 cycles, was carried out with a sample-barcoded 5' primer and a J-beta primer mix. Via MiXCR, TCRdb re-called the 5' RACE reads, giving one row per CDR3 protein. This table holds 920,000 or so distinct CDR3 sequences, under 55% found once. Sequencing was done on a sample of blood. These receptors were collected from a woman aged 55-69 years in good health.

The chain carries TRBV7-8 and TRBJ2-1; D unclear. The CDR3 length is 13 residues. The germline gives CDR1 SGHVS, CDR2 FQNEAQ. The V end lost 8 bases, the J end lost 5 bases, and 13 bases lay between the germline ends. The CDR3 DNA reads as TGTGCCAGCTGCCCGGGTTGGGACAATGAGCAGTTCTTC. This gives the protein CASCPGWDNEQFF.

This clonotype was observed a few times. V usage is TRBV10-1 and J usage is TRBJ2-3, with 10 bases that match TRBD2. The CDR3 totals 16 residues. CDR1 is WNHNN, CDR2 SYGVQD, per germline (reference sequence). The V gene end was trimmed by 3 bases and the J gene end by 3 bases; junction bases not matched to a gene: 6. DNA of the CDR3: TGCGCCAGCAGTGACTCCGCGGGACTAGCGACAGATACGCAGTATTTT. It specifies CASSDSAGLATDTQYF.

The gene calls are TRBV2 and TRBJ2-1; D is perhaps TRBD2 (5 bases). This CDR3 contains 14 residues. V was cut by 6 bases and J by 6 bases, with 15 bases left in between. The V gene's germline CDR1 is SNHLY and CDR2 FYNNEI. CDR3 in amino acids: CASRASLDSNEQFF. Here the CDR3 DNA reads TGTGCCAGCAGGGCTAGCCTGGATTCCAATGAGCAGTTCTTC.

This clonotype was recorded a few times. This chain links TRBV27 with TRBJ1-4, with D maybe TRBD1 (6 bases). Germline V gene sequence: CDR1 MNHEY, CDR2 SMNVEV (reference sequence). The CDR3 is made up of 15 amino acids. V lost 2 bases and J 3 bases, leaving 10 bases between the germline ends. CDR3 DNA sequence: TGTGCCAGCAGTTTAAGGGGGTGGGCTAATGAAAAACTGTTTTTT. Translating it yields CASSLRGWANEKLFF.

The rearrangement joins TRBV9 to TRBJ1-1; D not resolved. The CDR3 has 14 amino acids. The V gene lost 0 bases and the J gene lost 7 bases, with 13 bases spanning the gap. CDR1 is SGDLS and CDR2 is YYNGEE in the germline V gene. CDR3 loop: CASSVGPGRGEAFF. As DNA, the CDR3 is TGTGCCAGCAGCGTAGGGCCCGGGCGGGGTGAAGCTTTCTTT.

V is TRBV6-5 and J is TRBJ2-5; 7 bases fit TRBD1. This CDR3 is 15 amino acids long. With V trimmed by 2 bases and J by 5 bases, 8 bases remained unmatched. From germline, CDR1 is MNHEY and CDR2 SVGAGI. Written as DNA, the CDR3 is TGTGCCAGCAGTTACAGGGGACAGCAACTTGAGACCCAGTACTTC. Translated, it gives CASSYRGQQLETQYF.

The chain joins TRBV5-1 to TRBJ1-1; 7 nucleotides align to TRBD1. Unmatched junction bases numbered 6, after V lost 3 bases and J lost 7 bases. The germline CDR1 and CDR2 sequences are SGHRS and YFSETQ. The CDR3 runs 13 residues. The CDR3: CASSWGTEVEAFF. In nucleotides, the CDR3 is TGCGCCAGCAGCTGGGGGACAGAGGTTGAAGCTTTCTTT.

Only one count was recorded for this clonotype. The CDR3 region is CASSLQGDHYNEQFF. The CDR3 DNA reads as TGTGCCAGCAGTTTACAGGGAGACCATTACAATGAGCAGTTCTTC. This chain connects TRBV27 to TRBJ2-1; TRBD1 or TRBD2 may be the D gene (5 bases each). Trimming cost V 2 bases and J 4 bases, with 12 bases left between them. From germline, CDR1 is MNHEY and CDR2 SMNVEV (reference sequence). CDR3 length equals 15 residues.

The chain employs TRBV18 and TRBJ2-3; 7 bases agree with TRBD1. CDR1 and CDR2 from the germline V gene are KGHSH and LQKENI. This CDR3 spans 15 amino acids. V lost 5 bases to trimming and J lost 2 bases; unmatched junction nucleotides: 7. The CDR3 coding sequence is TGTGCCAGCTCAATACAGGGGTCTGACACAGATACGCAGTATTTT. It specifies CASSIQGSDTDTQYF.

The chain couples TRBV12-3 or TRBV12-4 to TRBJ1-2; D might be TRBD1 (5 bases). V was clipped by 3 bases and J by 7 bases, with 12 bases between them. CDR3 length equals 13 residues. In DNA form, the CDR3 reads TGTGCCAGCAGTTTGCCAGGGTCGGCTGGCTACACCTTC. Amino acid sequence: CASSLPGSAGYTF.

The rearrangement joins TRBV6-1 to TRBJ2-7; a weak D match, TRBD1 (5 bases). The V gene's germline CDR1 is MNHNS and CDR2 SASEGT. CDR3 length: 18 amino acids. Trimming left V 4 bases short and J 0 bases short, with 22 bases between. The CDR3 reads CASSAGRRTPTHSYEQYF. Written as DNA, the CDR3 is TGTGCCAGCAGTGCGGGCCGGCGGACACCTACGCACTCCTACGAGCAGTACTTC.

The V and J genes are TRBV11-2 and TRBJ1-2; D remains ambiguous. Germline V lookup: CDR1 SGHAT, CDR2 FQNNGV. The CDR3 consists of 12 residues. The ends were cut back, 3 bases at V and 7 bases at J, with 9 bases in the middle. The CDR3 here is CASSFSEAGYTF. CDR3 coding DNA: TGTGCCAGCAGCTTCTCGGAAGCTGGCTACACCTTC.

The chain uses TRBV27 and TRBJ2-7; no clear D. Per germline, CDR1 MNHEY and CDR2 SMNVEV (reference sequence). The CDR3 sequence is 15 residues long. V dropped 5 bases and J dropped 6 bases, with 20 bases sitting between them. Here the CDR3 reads CASSLRMLPGPEQYF. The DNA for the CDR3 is TGTGCCAGCAGTCTGCGGATGCTCCCGGGCCCCGAGCAGTACTTC.

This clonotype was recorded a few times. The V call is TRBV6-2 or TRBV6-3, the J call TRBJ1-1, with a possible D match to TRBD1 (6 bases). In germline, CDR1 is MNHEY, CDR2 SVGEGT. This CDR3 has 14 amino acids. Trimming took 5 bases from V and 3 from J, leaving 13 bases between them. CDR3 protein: CASSNNKGDTEAFF. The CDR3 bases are TGTGCCAGCAGTAATAATAAGGGGGACACTGAAGCTTTCTTT.

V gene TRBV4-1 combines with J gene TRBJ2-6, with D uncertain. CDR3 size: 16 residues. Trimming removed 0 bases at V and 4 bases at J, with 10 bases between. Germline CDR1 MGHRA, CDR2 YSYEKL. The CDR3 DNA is TGCGCCAGCAGCCAAGAGCTCGCTTTGGGGGCCAACGTCCTGACTTTC. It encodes CASSQELALGANVLTF.

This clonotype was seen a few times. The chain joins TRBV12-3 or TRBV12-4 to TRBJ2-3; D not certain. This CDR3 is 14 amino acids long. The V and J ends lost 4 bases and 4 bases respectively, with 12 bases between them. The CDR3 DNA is TGTGCCAGCAGTTGGAAGGGCCGTGCAGATACGCAGTATTTT. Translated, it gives CASSWKGRADTQYF.

Here the CDR3 reads CASSETTSGRALNYEQFF. CDR3 sequence (DNA): TGCGCCAGCAGCGAGACGACTAGCGGGAGGGCCTTAAACTACGAGCAGTTCTTC. The V gene is TRBV5-1, the J gene TRBJ2-1, with TRBD2 matching over 14 bases. J was trimmed by 10 bases and V by 4 bases; bases with no gene match: 16. CDR3 length: 18 residues. Germline values: CDR1 SGHRS, CDR2 YFSETQ.

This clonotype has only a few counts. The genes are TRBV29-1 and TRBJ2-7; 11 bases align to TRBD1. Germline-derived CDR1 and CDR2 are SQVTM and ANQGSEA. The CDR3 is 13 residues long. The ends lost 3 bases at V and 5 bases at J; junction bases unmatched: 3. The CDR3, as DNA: TGCAGCGTTGATCGGACAGGGGGCCACGAGCAGTACTTC. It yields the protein CSVDRTGGHEQYF.

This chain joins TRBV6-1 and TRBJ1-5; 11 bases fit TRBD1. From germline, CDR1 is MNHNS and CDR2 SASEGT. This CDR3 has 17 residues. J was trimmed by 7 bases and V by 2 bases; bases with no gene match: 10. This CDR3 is CASSETPDRGRFQPQHF. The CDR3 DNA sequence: TGTGCCAGCAGTGAAACGCCGGACAGGGGGCGCTTCCAGCCCCAGCATTTT.

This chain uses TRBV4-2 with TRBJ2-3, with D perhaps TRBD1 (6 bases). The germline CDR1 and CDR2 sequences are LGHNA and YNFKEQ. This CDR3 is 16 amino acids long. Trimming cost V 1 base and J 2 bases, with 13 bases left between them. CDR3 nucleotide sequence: TGTGCCAGCAGCCAAGGCCCGGACAGATACACAGATACGCAGTATTTT. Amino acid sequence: CASSQGPDRYTDTQYF.

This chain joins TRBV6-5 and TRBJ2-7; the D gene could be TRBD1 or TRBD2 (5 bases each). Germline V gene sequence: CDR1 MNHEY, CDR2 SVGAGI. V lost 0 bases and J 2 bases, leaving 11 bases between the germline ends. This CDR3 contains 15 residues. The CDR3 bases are TGTGCCAGCAGTTACTCTCGGGGCTCTACCTACGAGCAGTACTTC. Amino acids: CASSYSRGSTYEQYF.

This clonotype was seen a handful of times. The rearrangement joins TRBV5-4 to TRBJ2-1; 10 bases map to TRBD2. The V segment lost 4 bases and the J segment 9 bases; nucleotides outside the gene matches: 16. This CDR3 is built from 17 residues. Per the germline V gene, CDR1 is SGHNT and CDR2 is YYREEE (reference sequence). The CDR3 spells CASSPRSSSGRSVEQFF. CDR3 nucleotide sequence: TGTGCCAGCAGCCCCCGGTCGTCTAGCGGGAGATCAGTTGAGCAGTTCTTC.

The DNA for the CDR3 is TGTGCCAGCAGCCCCCGGACAGTGGACAATGAGCAGTTCTTC. It yields the protein CASSPRTVDNEQFF. This sequence joins TRBV14 and TRBJ2-1, with D possibly TRBD1 on 6 matching bases. This CDR3 contains 14 residues. Trimming took off 4 bases at V and 5 bases at J, with 12 bases between the two ends. CDR1 SGHDN and CDR2 FVKESK come from the germline V gene. The whole variable domain, filled in from reference TRBV14 and TRBJ2-1, reads EAGVTQFPSHSVIEKGQTVTLRCDPISGHDNLYWYRRVMGKEIKFLLHFVKESKQDESGMPNNRFLAERTGGTYSTLKVQPAELEDSGVYFCASSPRTVDNEQFFGPGTRLTVL.

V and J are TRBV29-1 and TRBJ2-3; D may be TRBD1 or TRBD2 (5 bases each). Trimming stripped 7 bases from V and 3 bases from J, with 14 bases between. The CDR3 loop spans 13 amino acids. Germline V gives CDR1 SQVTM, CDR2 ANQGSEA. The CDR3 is CSAWDGETDTQYF. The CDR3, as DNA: TGCAGCGCTTGGGACGGGGAGACAGATACGCAGTATTTT.